A selection of T cell receptor beta chains follows, all from one sample in a study of identifying expanded T cells in peripheral blood. The data were produced by immunoSEQ multiplex PCR, yet TCRdb's version contains in-frame clones alone and is incomplete. Of 95,000 or so clones in the sample, approximately 84% were seen once. Material: blood. These receptors were obtained from a person between 18 and 75 years old in good health. Both conserved end residues are part of each CDR3. Each record gives: V gene, D gene, CDR3 length, J gene, clone size, CDR3 DNA, CDR3 protein. The D gene is left open where the match is weak. Part of the rows lack a size; the others show once, few, many or a class for expanded clones.

TRBV18	-	13	TRBJ2-2	-	TGTGCCAGCTCACCACAGAACACCGGGGAGCTGTTTTTT	CASSPQNTGELFF
TRBV7-2	TRBD2	17	TRBJ2-3	-	TGTGCCAGCAGCGGACGGACTAGCGGGGGGTTCACAGATACGCAGTATTTT	CASSGRTSGGFTDTQYF
TRBV4-1	-	15	TRBJ2-3	-	TGCGCCAGCAGCCAAGAAGCCGCCGGGTCCTCAATTCTGTATTTT	CASSQEAAGSSILYF
TRBV7-9	-	14	TRBJ1-1	-	TGTGCCAGCAGCCCCGGGGCCCTGAACACTGAAGCTTTCTTT	CASSPGALNTEAFF
TRBV5-1	-	12	TRBJ1-1	once	TGCGCCAGCAGGGGGCAGGGCACTGAAGCTTTCTTT	CASRGQGTEAFF
TRBV5-1	-	18	TRBJ2-6	-	TGCGCCAGCAGCTTCCCGGGGTCCTCCAACTCTGGGGCCAACGTCCTGACTTTC	CASSFPGSSNSGANVLTF
TRBV7-2	-	14	TRBJ1-5	-	TGTGCCAGCTGGGATACTAATAGCAATCAGCCCCAGCATTTT	CASWDTNSNQPQHF
TRBV30	-	11	TRBJ1-1	-	TGTGCCTGGAGTGTAGGGTCTGAAGCTTTCTTT	CAWSVGSEAFF
TRBV2	TRBD1	14	TRBJ1-5	-	TGTGCCAGCGGCGGACAGGTCAGCAATCAGCCCCAGCATTTT	CASGGQVSNQPQHF
TRBV2	-	11	TRBJ1-2	-	TGTGCCTGTGAGCCAGGGGATGGCTACACCTTC	CACEPGDGYTF
TRBV7-9	-	11	TRBJ1-1	medium-sized	TGTGCCAGCAGCTTAGGCACTGAAGCTTTCTTT	CASSLGTEAFF
TRBV2	-	11	TRBJ1-1	-	TGTGCCAGCAGCCCGGACACGTTAGCTTTCTTT	CASSPDTLAFF
TRBV5-1	TRBD1	13	TRBJ1-2	-	TGCGCCAGCAGCAGGGACAGGGACTATGGCTACACCTTC	CASSRDRDYGYTF
TRBV5-6	TRBD1	15	TRBJ1-2	-	TGTGCCAGCAGAGGGACAGGGACCCCAGACTATGGCTACACCTTC	CASRGTGTPDYGYTF
TRBV7-9	-	15	TRBJ2-3	-	TGTGCCAGCAGCCCAAAGACGAGGATCACAGATACGCAGTATTTT	CASSPKTRITDTQYF
TRBV21-1	-	16	TRBJ1-1	-	TGTGCCAGCAGCGGATACCGGGACAGCATTAACACTGAAGCTTTCTTT	CASSGYRDSINTEAFF
TRBV29-1	-	11	TRBJ2-7	-	TGCAGCGCGGGATTGCTATACGAGCAGTACTTC	CSAGLLYEQYF
TRBV7-2	-	14	TRBJ1-2	-	TGTGCCAGCGGGGACGGCGCCCTGTCGCACGGCTACACCTTC	CASGDGALSHGYTF
TRBV6-1	-	15	TRBJ1-5	-	TGTGCCAGCCTTTTATTCGGGCAGGGCCAGGAGCCCCAGCATTTT	CASLLFGQGQEPQHF
TRBV7-2	TRBD1	18	TRBJ1-2	-	TGTGCCAGCAGCTCCCGGATCCCCGGGACAGGCGTTAACTATGGCTACACCTTC	CASSSRIPGTGVNYGYTF
TRBV29-1	TRBD1	15	TRBJ1-2	-	TGCAGCCACCTTATTAGGGAGACAGGGGGCTATGGCTACACCTTC	CSHLIRETGGYGYTF
TRBV4-3	TRBD1	15	TRBJ1-2	few	TGCGCCAGCAGCCAACTAAACGACAGGGCGTATGGCTACACCTTC	CASSQLNDRAYGYTF
TRBV7-9	-	16	TRBJ2-7	-	TGTGCCAGCAGCTTTCCCGACAGCCACCTATCCTACGAGCAGTACTTC	CASSFPDSHLSYEQYF
TRBV10-3	TRBD1	17	TRBJ1-2	once	TGTGCCATCAGTGCCCGACAGGGGGGTGTAACTAACTATGGCTACACCTTC	CAISARQGGVTNYGYTF
TRBV25-1	-	18	TRBJ2-4	-	TGTGCCAGCAGTGATACCAGGGGTGGAGTTGTAACCAAAAACATTCAGTACTTC	CASSDTRGGVVTKNIQYF
TRBV27	-	16	TRBJ1-2	-	TGTGCCAGCAGTGTAGCAGGGCCAGGGGCGGGCTATGGCTACACCTTC	CASSVAGPGAGYGYTF
TRBV11-2	-	15	TRBJ2-2	-	TGTGCCAGCAGCTTGTTAAGGACGTTCACCGGGGAGCTGTTTTTT	CASSLLRTFTGELFF
TRBV9	-	19	TRBJ1-2	-	TGTGCCAGCAGCGCCCACGTCTCCCTGTTAAGCTCACCGTACTATGGCTACACCTTC	CASSAHVSLLSSPYYGYTF